This entry lists 2 T cell receptor beta chains sequenced from one sample in a study of blood T cell repertoires in COVID-19. The table came from immunoSEQ multiplex PCR; TCRdb's copy has only in-frame clones and leaves some out. The table lists roughly 160,000 clones, roughly nine tenths of them singletons. Sample: peripheral blood. Receptor source: a man aged 18 to 30 with acute or convalescent COVID-19.

This chain connects TRBV19 to TRBJ1-2; D possibly corresponds to TRBD1 (5 bases). The CDR3 sequence is 13 residues long. Germline V CDR1 and CDR2: LNHDA, SQIVND (reference sequence). V dropped 3 bases and J dropped 3 bases, with 8 bases sitting between them. DNA for the CDR3: TGTGCCAGTAGTATGACAGCCCACTATGGCTACACCTTC. The encoded protein is CASSMTAHYGYTF.

This chain uses TRBV3-1 (or the pseudogene TRBV3-2) with TRBJ2-1; maybe TRBD2 (6 bases). Between the trimmed V and J ends, which lost 4 bases and 6 bases, there was a span of 7 bases. The CDR3 runs 12 residues. Germline values: CDR1 LGHDT, CDR2 YNNKEL (reference sequence). CDR3 nucleotides: TGTGCCAGCAGCCGGACTATCAATGAGCAGTTCTTC. Amino acid sequence: CASSRTINEQFF.